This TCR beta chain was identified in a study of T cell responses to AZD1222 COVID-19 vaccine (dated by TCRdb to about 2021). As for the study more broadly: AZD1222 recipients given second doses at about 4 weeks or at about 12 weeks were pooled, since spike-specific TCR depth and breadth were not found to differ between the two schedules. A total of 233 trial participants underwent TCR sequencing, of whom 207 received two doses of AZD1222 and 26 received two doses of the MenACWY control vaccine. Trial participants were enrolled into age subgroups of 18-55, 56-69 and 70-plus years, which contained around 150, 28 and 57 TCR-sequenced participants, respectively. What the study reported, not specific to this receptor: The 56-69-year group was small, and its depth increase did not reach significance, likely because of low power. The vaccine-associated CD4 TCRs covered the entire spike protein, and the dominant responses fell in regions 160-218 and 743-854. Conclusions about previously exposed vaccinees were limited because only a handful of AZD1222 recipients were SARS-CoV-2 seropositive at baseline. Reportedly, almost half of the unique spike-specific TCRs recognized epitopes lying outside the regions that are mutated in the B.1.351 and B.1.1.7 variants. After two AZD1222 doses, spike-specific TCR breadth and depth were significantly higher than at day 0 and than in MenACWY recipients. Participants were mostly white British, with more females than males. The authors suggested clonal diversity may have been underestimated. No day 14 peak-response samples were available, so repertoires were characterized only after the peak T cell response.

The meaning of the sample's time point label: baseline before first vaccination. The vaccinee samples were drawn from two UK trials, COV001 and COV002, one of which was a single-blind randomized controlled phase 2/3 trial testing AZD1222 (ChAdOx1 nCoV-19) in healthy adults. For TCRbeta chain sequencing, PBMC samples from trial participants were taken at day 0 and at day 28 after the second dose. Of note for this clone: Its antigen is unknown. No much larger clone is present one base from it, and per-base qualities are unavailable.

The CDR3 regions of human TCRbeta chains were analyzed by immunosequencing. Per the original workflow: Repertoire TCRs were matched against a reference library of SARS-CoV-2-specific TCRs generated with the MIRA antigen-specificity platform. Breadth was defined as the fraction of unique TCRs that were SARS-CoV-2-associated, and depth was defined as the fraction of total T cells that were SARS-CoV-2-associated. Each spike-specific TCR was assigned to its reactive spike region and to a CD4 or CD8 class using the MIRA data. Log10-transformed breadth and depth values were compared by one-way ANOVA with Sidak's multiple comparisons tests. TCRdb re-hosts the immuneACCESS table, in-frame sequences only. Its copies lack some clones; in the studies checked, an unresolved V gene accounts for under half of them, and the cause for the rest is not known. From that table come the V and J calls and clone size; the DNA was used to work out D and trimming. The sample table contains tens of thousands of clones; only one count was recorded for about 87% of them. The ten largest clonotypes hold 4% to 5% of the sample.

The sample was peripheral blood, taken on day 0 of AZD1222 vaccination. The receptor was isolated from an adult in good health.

The DNA is as follows: TGTGCCAGCTCACCTAGGACTAGTAGGAACCCCAATGAGCAGTTCTTC. This encodes CASSPRTSRNPNEQFF. Recombination connected TRBV18 to TRBJ2-1; the junction holds 7 bases that match TRBD2. Trimmed from V: 3 bases; trimmed from J: 6 bases; junction bases lacking a gene match: 11. Via the germline V gene, CDR1 is KGHSH and CDR2 LQKENI. The cysteine opens and the phenylalanine closes a CDR3 of 16 amino acids. The kept DNA is CDR3 alone, 48 bases in frame from the first base.